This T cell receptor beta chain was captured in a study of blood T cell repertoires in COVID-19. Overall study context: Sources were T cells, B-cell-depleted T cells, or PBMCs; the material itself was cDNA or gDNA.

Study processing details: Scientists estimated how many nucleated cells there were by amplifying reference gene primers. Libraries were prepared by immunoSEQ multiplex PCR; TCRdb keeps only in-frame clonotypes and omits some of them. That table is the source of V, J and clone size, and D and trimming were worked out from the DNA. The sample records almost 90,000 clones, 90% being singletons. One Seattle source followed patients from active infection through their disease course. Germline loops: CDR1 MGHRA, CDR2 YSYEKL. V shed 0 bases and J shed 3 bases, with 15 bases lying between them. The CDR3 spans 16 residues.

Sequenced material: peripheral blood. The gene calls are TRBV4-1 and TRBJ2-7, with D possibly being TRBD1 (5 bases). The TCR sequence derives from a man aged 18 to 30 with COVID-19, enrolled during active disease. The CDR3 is CASSQEPQGTNYEQYF. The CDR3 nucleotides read TGCGCCAGCAGCCAAGAACCGCAGGGCACGAACTACGAGCAGTACTTC.